This T cell receptor (beta chain) was sequenced in a study of T cell changes during pregnancy in multiple sclerosis. Sequenced by immunoSEQ multiplex PCR; TCRdb stores in-frame clones only, minus some. This sample has some 74,000 clones, with approximately 92% found just once. The germline V gene has CDR1 MNHEY and CDR2 SMNVEV (reference sequence). The J segment lost 1 base and the V segment lost 7 bases, leaving 9 bases of the junction unmatched. The CDR3 is 17 amino acids. The genes are TRBV27 and TRBJ2-3; 12 bases align to TRBD2. Here the sequenced sample was peripheral blood, taken before pregnancy. This TCR derives from a female donor with multiple sclerosis, enrolled in a pregnancy study. CDR3 residues: CASTSATSGGGTDTQYF. As DNA, the CDR3 is TGTGCCAGCACCTCCGCGACTAGCGGGGGAGGCACAGATACGCAGTATTTT.